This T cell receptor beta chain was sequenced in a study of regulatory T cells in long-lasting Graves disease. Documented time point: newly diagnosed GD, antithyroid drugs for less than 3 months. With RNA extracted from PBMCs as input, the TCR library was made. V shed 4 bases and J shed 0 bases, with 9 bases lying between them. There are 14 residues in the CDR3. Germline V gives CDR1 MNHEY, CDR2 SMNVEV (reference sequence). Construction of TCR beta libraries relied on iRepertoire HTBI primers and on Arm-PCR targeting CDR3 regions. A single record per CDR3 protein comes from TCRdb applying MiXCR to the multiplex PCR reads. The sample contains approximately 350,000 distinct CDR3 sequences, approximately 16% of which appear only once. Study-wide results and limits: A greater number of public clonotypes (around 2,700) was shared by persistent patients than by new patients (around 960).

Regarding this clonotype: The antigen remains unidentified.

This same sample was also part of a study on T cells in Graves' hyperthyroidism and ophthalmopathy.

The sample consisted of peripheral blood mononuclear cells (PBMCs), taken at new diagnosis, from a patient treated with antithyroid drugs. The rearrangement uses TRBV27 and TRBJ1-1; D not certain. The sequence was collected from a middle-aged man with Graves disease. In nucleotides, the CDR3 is TGTGCCAGCAGTTCTCTTGGGGTGAACACTGAAGCTTTCTTT. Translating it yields CASSSLGVNTEAFF.